Listed below are T cell receptor beta chains from one sample, sequenced in a study of shared T cell receptors in the human thymus. Some clones are missing from TCRdb's copy, which holds only in-frame ones; the method was immunoSEQ multiplex PCR. This table has over 450,000 clones, 75% to 80% appearing once. The data also belong to a second study, concerning human thymus T cells.

Specimen: thymocytes. Every receptor here comes from a boy in the first two years of life with a congenital heart defect. CDR3s include the opening cysteine and the closing phenylalanine or tryptophan. The order of the fields is V gene, J gene, clone size, D gene, CDR3 protein, CDR3 DNA. The D gene is left open where the match is weak. Clone size is stated in some rows and not others, as once, few, many or a class when expanded.

TRBV14	TRBJ2-3	-	-	CASSQYGGQWVDTQYF	TGTGCCAGCAGCCAATACGGGGGGCAATGGGTAGATACGCAGTATTTT
TRBV10-3	TRBJ2-7	-	-	CAISESRSEGRVGYEQYF	TGTGCCATCAGTGAGTCGAGATCTGAAGGCAGGGTAGGGTACGAGCAGTACTTC
TRBV5-6	TRBJ2-5	-	-	CASSPGGQETQYF	TGTGCCAGCAGTCCGGGCGGGCAAGAGACCCAGTACTTC
TRBV27	TRBJ2-1	-	TRBD2	CASSSPGREGYNEQFF	TGTGCCAGCAGTTCCCCGGGGAGGGAGGGGTACAATGAGCAGTTCTTC
TRBV29-1	TRBJ2-1	-	-	CSVTVLSRYNEQFF	TGCAGCGTTACGGTCCTGTCCCGCTACAATGAGCAGTTCTTC
TRBV11-2	TRBJ2-7	-	-	CASSLVLGVEQYF	TGTGCCAGCAGCTTAGTTCTGGGCGTGGAGCAGTACTTC
TRBV30	TRBJ2-1	-	-	CAWSAERKPSYNEQFF	TGTGCCTGGAGTGCCGAAAGAAAGCCCTCCTACAATGAGCAGTTCTTC
TRBV4-3	TRBJ2-5	-	TRBD1	CASSQDRDRASQETQYF	TGCGCCAGCAGCCAAGATCGGGACAGGGCTTCCCAAGAGACCCAGTACTTC
TRBV19	TRBJ1-2	-	TRBD1	CASNGAGTDYGYTF	TGTGCCAGTAATGGGGCAGGGACAGACTATGGCTACACCTTC
TRBV28	TRBJ1-4	-	TRBD1	CASRGDRGNEKLFF	TGTGCCAGCAGGGGGGACAGGGGGAATGAAAAACTGTTTTTT
TRBV18	TRBJ2-3	-	TRBD2	CASSSLAAPTDTQYF	TGTGCCAGCTCATCGCTAGCGGCCCCCACAGATACGCAGTATTTT
TRBV7-6	TRBJ2-1	-	TRBD1	CASSLALDRGPQFF	TGTGCCAGCAGCTTAGCGTTGGACAGGGGGCCCCAGTTCTTC
TRBV30	TRBJ2-3	-	TRBD2	CAWSVVAGGPAPTDTQYF	TGTGCCTGGAGTGTGGTAGCGGGAGGGCCTGCACCTACAGATACGCAGTATTTT
TRBV5-1	TRBJ1-1	-	-	CASSWTRGNTEAFF	TGCGCCAGCAGCTGGACGCGGGGGAACACTGAAGCTTTCTTT
TRBV27	TRBJ2-7	-	TRBD1	CASSPKTGGRATYEQYF	TGTGCCAGCAGTCCCAAGACAGGGGGTCGAGCCACCTACGAGCAGTACTTC
TRBV7-2	TRBJ1-2	-	TRBD1	CASSTGQGGPNYGYTF	TGTGCCAGCAGCACGGGACAGGGGGGGCCTAACTATGGCTACACCTTC
TRBV27	TRBJ2-7	-	TRBD2	CASSPGQDYSPGSGRDGYEQYF	TGTGCCAGCAGTCCCGGACAGGATTATAGCCCTGGGAGCGGGAGGGATGGCTACGAGCAGTACTTC
TRBV18	TRBJ2-1	-	TRBD2	CASSPLPGLAPGYNEQFF	TGTGCCAGCTCACCCTTACCGGGACTAGCGCCTGGGTACAATGAGCAGTTCTTC
TRBV4-2	TRBJ2-7	-	TRBD2	CASSQDMIAGGRGDEQYF	TGTGCCAGCAGCCAAGATATGATAGCGGGAGGGCGCGGGGACGAGCAGTACTTC
TRBV19	TRBJ1-5	once	-	CASAGAEEPQHF	TGTGCCAGTGCGGGGGCCGAGGAGCCCCAGCATTTT
TRBV11-3	TRBJ1-1	-	TRBD1	CASSYRGFRGTEAFF	TGTGCCAGCAGCTACAGGGGGTTTAGGGGCACTGAAGCTTTCTTT
TRBV11-3	TRBJ1-2	once	TRBD1	CASSYTGPRQGLGYGYTF	TGTGCCAGCAGCTACACGGGGCCCCGACAGGGGCTCGGCTATGGCTACACCTTC
TRBV4-2	TRBJ2-7	-	-	CASSLSGVRYEQYF	TGTGCCAGCAGCTTATCTGGAGTAAGATACGAGCAGTACTTC
TRBV11-2	TRBJ1-4	-	TRBD1	CASSVPTGATNEKLFF	TGTGCCAGCAGCGTACCGACAGGGGCAACTAATGAAAAACTGTTTTTT
TRBV15	TRBJ2-3	once	TRBD2	CATSRDRTSGRGRGTDTQYF	TGTGCCACCAGCAGAGATCGGACTAGCGGGAGAGGGAGGGGTACAGATACGCAGTATTTT
TRBV4-3	TRBJ2-1	-	-	CASSQERAGLHPEQFF	TGCGCCAGCAGCCAAGAACGCGCGGGCCTTCATCCCGAGCAGTTCTTC
TRBV2	TRBJ2-7	-	-	CASSDMDSSYEQYF	TGTGCCAGCAGTGATATGGACAGCTCCTACGAGCAGTACTTC
TRBV4-1	TRBJ2-4	-	-	CASSQGPGVVQYF	TGCGCCAGCAGCCAAGGACCCGGAGTGGTTCAGTACTTC
TRBV6-5	TRBJ1-2	-	-	CASSSTGFGYGYTF	TGTGCCAGCAGTTCTACAGGGTTCGGGTATGGCTACACCTTC
TRBV5-1	TRBJ2-5	-	TRBD1	CASSLGDRGPKETQYF	TGCGCCAGCAGCCTAGGGGACAGGGGGCCGAAAGAGACCCAGTACTTC
TRBV7-9	TRBJ2-1	-	TRBD1	CASSPYPPRDRGCAEQFF	TGTGCCAGCAGTCCCTACCCCCCCCGGGACAGGGGATGCGCGGAGCAGTTCTTC
TRBV4-2	TRBJ2-5	-	TRBD1	CASSQDTAGQGARETQYF	TGTGCCAGCAGCCAAGACACAGCGGGACAGGGGGCTAGAGAGACCCAGTACTTC
TRBV6-5	TRBJ2-7	-	-	CASSDPGRFYEQYF	TGTGCCAGCAGTGACCCAGGTAGATTCTACGAGCAGTACTTC
TRBV5-1	TRBJ2-1	-	-	CASSLGSRGTYNEQFF	TGCGCCAGCAGCTTGGGATCCAGGGGGACTTACAATGAGCAGTTCTTC
TRBV5-8	TRBJ1-1	-	TRBD1	CASTLTGRTEAFF	TGTGCCAGCACCCTGACAGGGCGCACTGAAGCTTTCTTT
TRBV2	TRBJ2-2	-	-	CASSEVKPSCPGELFF	TGTGCCAGCAGTGAAGTTAAGCCTTCCTGTCCCGGGGAGCTGTTTTTT
TRBV10-1	TRBJ2-7	-	TRBD2	CASSGYRREAPYEQYF	TGCGCCAGCAGTGGGTATCGGCGGGAGGCCCCCTACGAGCAGTACTTC
TRBV11-2	TRBJ1-2	-	TRBD1	CASSLAAGQGARDYGYTF	TGTGCCAGCAGCTTAGCGGCAGGGCAGGGGGCGAGGGACTATGGCTACACCTTC
TRBV29-1	TRBJ2-5	-	-	CSVRTRGEETQYF	TGCAGCGTTCGGACTAGGGGGGAAGAGACCCAGTACTTC
TRBV5-1	TRBJ2-2	-	-	CASRERGPKAGELFF	TGCGCCAGCAGGGAGAGAGGGCCGAAGGCCGGGGAGCTGTTTTTT
TRBV7-8	TRBJ2-7	-	TRBD2	CASSVGEGLERDMVYEQYF	TGTGCCAGCAGCGTTGGGGAGGGGTTAGAGCGGGATATGGTGTACGAGCAGTACTTC
TRBV6-1	TRBJ1-1	once	-	CASSDVGGGTEAFF	TGTGCCAGCAGTGACGTCGGGGGGGGCACTGAAGCTTTCTTT
TRBV6-1	TRBJ2-7	-	TRBD2	CASSEEIAGAYEQYF	TGTGCCAGCAGTGAAGAGATAGCGGGAGCCTACGAGCAGTACTTC
TRBV5-4	TRBJ1-6	-	-	CASSLHGQQSPLHF	TGTGCCAGCAGCTTACACGGACAGCAGTCACCCCTCCACTTT
TRBV27	TRBJ1-5	-	-	CASSTGKGNQPQHF	TGTGCCAGCAGTACAGGGAAGGGCAATCAGCCCCAGCATTTT
TRBV27	TRBJ2-7	-	TRBD2	CASSPGLAGTYEQYF	TGTGCCAGCAGTCCGGGACTAGCGGGGACCTACGAGCAGTACTTC
TRBV30	TRBJ1-5	-	TRBD1	CAWSSDRARGPQHF	TGTGCCTGGAGTTCAGACAGGGCCAGGGGACCCCAGCATTTT
TRBV7-2	TRBJ2-1	once	TRBD1	CASSDPSRDRGCNEQFF	TGTGCCAGCAGCGATCCGTCCCGGGACAGGGGATGCAATGAGCAGTTCTTC
TRBV7-9	TRBJ2-2	-	-	CASSLLSGELFF	TGTGCCAGCAGCTTACTCTCCGGGGAGCTGTTTTTT
TRBV27	TRBJ1-2	-	-	CASRSSGQSYGYTF	TGTGCCAGCAGGTCTTCTGGACAGTCCTATGGCTACACCTTC
TRBV27	TRBJ2-1	-	TRBD2	CASSPLAGGVNEQFF	TGTGCCAGCAGTCCCCTAGCGGGGGGGGTCAATGAGCAGTTCTTC
TRBV7-9	TRBJ2-7	-	-	CASAGAPIYEQYF	TGTGCCAGCGCGGGTGCACCGATCTACGAGCAGTACTTC
TRBV7-2	TRBJ2-3	-	TRBD2	CASSLAQASGRKESDTQYF	TGTGCCAGCAGCTTAGCCCAGGCCAGCGGGAGGAAGGAGTCAGATACGCAGTATTTT
TRBV4-3	TRBJ2-3	-	TRBD2	CASSQERAGSKRRVTQYF	TGCGCCAGCAGCCAAGAACGAGCGGGGTCGAAACGTCGCGTTACGCAGTATTTT
TRBV6-4	TRBJ1-2	-	-	CASSAEAGFVGYTF	TGTGCCAGCAGTGCTGAAGCGGGGTTCGTCGGCTACACCTTC
TRBV7-9	TRBJ2-7	once	TRBD2	CASSAEAGGPGEQYF	TGTGCCAGCAGCGCAGAGGCGGGAGGGCCTGGCGAGCAGTACTTC